These T cell receptor beta chains were read from a single sample in a study of OX40 agonist ivuxolimab in advanced cancers. Libraries were prepared by immunoSEQ multiplex PCR; TCRdb keeps only in-frame clonotypes and omits some of them. The sample records 65,000 to 95,000 clones, about 82% being singletons. The starting material was CD4+ or CD8+ T cells sorted from blood, obtained in a trial of the OX40 agonist ivuxolimab. The receptors shown here come from an adult with an advanced solid tumor such as melanoma, head and neck, liver or kidney cancer. Both conserved end residues are part of each CDR3. The D gene is left open where the match is weak. Where a row states a size, it is once, few, many or the class of an expanded clone; other rows omit it.

TRBV7-3,NA,NA,TRBJ2-2,CASSWQGHTGELFF,TGTGCCAGCAGCTGGCAGGGGCATACCGGGGAGCTGTTTTTT
TRBV7-9,NA,NA,TRBJ1-1,CASSAGHNRVGTEAFF,TGTGCCAGCAGTGCCGGCCACAACAGGGTTGGCACTGAAGCTTTCTTT
TRBV7-2,NA,few,TRBJ2-1,CASSLTSGPYNEQFF,TGTGCCAGCAGCTTAACAAGCGGACCCTACAATGAGCAGTTCTTC
TRBV2,TRBD2,NA,TRBJ2-5,CASKSGLASKETQYF,TGTGCCAGCAAGAGCGGACTAGCCTCCAAAGAGACCCAGTACTTC
TRBV30,NA,NA,TRBJ1-1,CAWTVPDKNTEAFF,TGTGCCTGGACCGTCCCGGACAAGAACACTGAAGCTTTCTTT
TRBV6-1,NA,once,TRBJ2-7,CASSRGGEQYF,TGTGCCAGCAGCCGAGGGGGGGAGCAGTACTTC
TRBV4-1,NA,NA,TRBJ2-3,CASSPGVPRGSTDTQYF,TGCGCCAGCAGCCCTGGGGTGCCCCGGGGAAGCACAGATACGCAGTATTTT
TRBV11-3,NA,NA,TRBJ2-7,CASSSGRNREQYF,TGTGCCAGCAGCTCCGGACGGAATCGCGAGCAGTACTTC
TRBV5-8,NA,NA,TRBJ1-1,CASSTGPMNTEAFF,TGTGCCAGCAGCACTGGACCTATGAACACTGAAGCTTTCTTT
TRBV7-9,NA,NA,TRBJ2-6,CASSLDVGRANVLTF,TGTGCCAGCAGCTTAGACGTGGGGCGGGCCAACGTCCTGACTTTC
TRBV11-2,NA,NA,TRBJ2-6,CASSFATGANVLTF,TGTGCCAGCAGCTTCGCGACAGGGGCCAACGTCCTGACTTTC
TRBV5-8,NA,NA,TRBJ1-4,CASSFRDNEKLFF,TGTGCCAGCAGCTTTCGCGATAATGAAAAACTGTTTTTT
TRBV18,NA,NA,TRBJ1-4,CASSPPGQGGEKLFF,TGTGCCAGCTCACCACCGGGGCAGGGAGGTGAAAAACTGTTTTTT
TRBV19,NA,NA,TRBJ1-2,CASSFGTKDGYTF,TGTGCCAGTAGTTTTGGGACAAAAGATGGCTACACCTTC
TRBV9,NA,NA,TRBJ2-7,CASSPPEGSYEQYF,TGTGCCAGCAGCCCCCCCGAAGGCTCCTACGAGCAGTACTTC
TRBV19,NA,NA,TRBJ1-2,CASSAKWGGRVGYTF,TGTGCCAGTAGTGCGAAATGGGGGGGGCGCGTTGGCTACACCTTC
TRBV18,TRBD2,NA,TRBJ2-3,CASSPPSGNTDTQYF,TGTGCCAGCTCACCACCGAGCGGGAACACAGATACGCAGTATTTT
TRBV10-3,TRBD1,NA,TRBJ1-6,CAIRGTDSPLHF,TGTGCCATCAGGGGGACAGACTCACCCCTCCACTTT
TRBV5-1,NA,NA,TRBJ2-3,CASRDVTDTQYF,TGCGCCAGCAGAGACGTTACAGATACGCAGTATTTT
TRBV11-1,TRBD2,NA,TRBJ2-1,CASSSLAGVGNEQFF,TGTGCCAGCAGCTCGCTAGCGGGGGTTGGGAATGAGCAGTTCTTC
TRBV27,NA,NA,TRBJ1-3,CASSPRHRVPSGNTIYF,TGTGCCAGCAGTCCACGGCACAGGGTCCCCTCTGGAAACACCATATATTTT
TRBV7-9,NA,NA,TRBJ1-1,CASSLELPAAFF,TGTGCCAGCAGCTTAGAGTTACCGGCAGCTTTCTTT
TRBV6-6,TRBD2,NA,TRBJ2-7,CASSYPGLDLYEQYF,TGTGCCAGCAGTTACCCGGGACTAGACCTCTACGAGCAGTACTTC
TRBV29-1,TRBD2,few,TRBJ2-7,CSIIAGAYEQYF,TGCAGCATTATAGCGGGAGCCTACGAGCAGTACTTC
TRBV6-1,NA,NA,TRBJ2-5,CASSTSYGGETQYF,TGTGCCAGCAGCACAAGCTACGGCGGGGAGACCCAGTACTTC
TRBV13,NA,NA,TRBJ2-3,CASSLVAERTDTQYF,TGTGCCAGCAGCTTAGTAGCGGAGCGCACAGATACGCAGTATTTT
TRBV29-1,NA,few,TRBJ1-5,CSVGDHQNQPQHF,TGCAGCGTTGGGGACCATCAGAATCAGCCCCAGCATTTT
TRBV6-4,TRBD2,NA,TRBJ2-3,CASSERVSGRTDTQYF,TGTGCCAGCAGTGAGCGGGTGAGCGGGAGAACAGATACGCAGTATTTT
TRBV7-3,TRBD2,NA,TRBJ2-7,CASSMGLAVTYEQYF,TGTGCCAGCAGCATGGGACTAGCGGTTACCTACGAGCAGTACTTC
TRBV7-6,NA,many,TRBJ1-5,CASSGQQGVNQPQHF,TGTGCCAGCAGCGGGCAACAGGGAGTAAATCAGCCCCAGCATTTT
TRBV2,NA,many,TRBJ2-1,CASTGRGGRVKNNEQFF,TGTGCCAGTACTGGTCGTGGGGGGCGCGTGAAGAATAATGAGCAGTTCTTC
TRBV2,TRBD1,NA,TRBJ2-7,CASSGTGGYEQYF,TGTGCCAGCAGCGGGACAGGCGGCTACGAGCAGTACTTC
TRBV10-3,TRBD2,once,TRBJ2-7,CATRGGIGSGSLDEQYF,TGTGCCACAAGGGGCGGTATTGGTAGCGGGAGTTTAGACGAGCAGTACTTC
TRBV6-5,NA,NA,TRBJ1-5,CASKPPGGPNQPQHF,TGTGCCAGCAAGCCCCCCGGGGGGCCCAATCAGCCCCAGCATTTT
TRBV7-2,TRBD2,NA,TRBJ2-1,CASSLTSGRKNEQFF,TGTGCCAGCAGCTTGACTAGCGGGAGAAAAAATGAGCAGTTCTTC
TRBV7-2,TRBD1,NA,TRBJ1-2,CASSPTGVGGYTF,TGTGCCAGCAGCCCAACAGGGGTAGGAGGCTACACCTTC
TRBV7-2,NA,NA,TRBJ2-1,CASSVVLGSYNEQFF,TGTGCCAGCAGCGTCGTCCTAGGATCCTACAATGAGCAGTTCTTC
TRBV4-3,TRBD2,NA,TRBJ2-1,CASSQDPSGSGHEQFF,TGCGCCAGCAGCCAAGATCCTAGCGGGAGTGGGCATGAGCAGTTCTTC
TRBV2,NA,few,TRBJ1-5,CASRGLAAQHF,TGTGCCAGCAGGGGGCTGGCGGCCCAGCATTTT
TRBV19,TRBD1,NA,TRBJ1-5,CASIQGGNGVHQPQHF,TGTGCCAGTATTCAGGGGGGAAACGGTGTACATCAGCCCCAGCATTTT
TRBV11-3,NA,NA,TRBJ2-7,CASSIGRGRYEQYF,TGTGCCAGCAGCATAGGGCGCGGGCGCTACGAGCAGTACTTC